The 8 T cell receptor beta chains listed next were all sequenced from one sample in a study of shared clonotypes between healthy human individuals. Data came from immunoSEQ multiplex PCR; TCRdb stores just in-frame clones and leaves some out. The sample lists roughly 700,000 clones, approximately 74% occurring once. The sample consisted of memory CD4+ T cells sorted from blood. Noted subset: CD45RA-negative fraction. These receptors were collected from a woman in her thirties in good health.

The J gene is TRBJ2-5, the V gene TRBV25-1; 8 bases match TRBD1. V was pared by 6 bases and J by 5 bases, with 5 bases of the junction left unmatched. The CDR3 totals 13 residues. Germline CDR1 reads MGHDK; CDR2 reads SYGVNS. The CDR3 loop reads CASRSGGAETQYF. The CDR3, as DNA: TGTGCCAGCAGATCAGGGGGCGCGGAGACCCAGTACTTC.

The chain employs TRBV7-9 and TRBJ2-7; D perhaps matches TRBD1 (6 bases). The CDR3 totals 19 residues. Germline V gene sequence: CDR1 SEHNR, CDR2 FQNEAQ (reference sequence). V lost 1 base, J lost 4 bases, and 26 bases lay in between. The CDR3 loop reads CASSLERGKKTTRGYEQYF. The CDR3 bases are TGTGCCAGCAGCTTAGAAAGGGGAAAAAAGACGACAAGGGGGTACGAGCAGTACTTC.

In regard to this clone: A read error may explain this, as a much larger clone is one base away. Other DNA sequences of this sample code for an identical CDR3. The chain couples TRBV5-6 to TRBJ2-1, with D uncertain. V was cut by 1 base and J by 4 bases, with 0 bases left in between. The CDR3 extends over 11 amino acids. Germline CDR1 SGHDT, CDR2 YYEEEE. CDR3 in DNA: TGTGCCAGCAGCTTGTACAATGAGCAGTTCTTC. Its translation: CASSLYNEQFF.

In its sample, this clone was seen many times. This rearrangement joins TRBV5-1 to TRBJ2-1, with D possibly TRBD2 on 6 matching bases. Germline V gene lookup returns CDR1 SGHRS and CDR2 YFSETQ. The CDR3 has 14 residues. Trimming shortened V by 6 bases and J by 5 bases, and 15 bases separated the two germline ends. The CDR3 nucleotides are TGCGCCAGCACCCGGGACCAGCGGGACAATGAGCAGTTCTTC. Residues: CASTRDQRDNEQFF.

There are many counts of this clone. J is TRBJ2-3 and V is TRBV5-1; the D gene could be TRBD1 or TRBD2 (6 bases each). This CDR3 is built from 14 residues. Trimming stripped 3 bases from V and 3 bases from J, with 11 bases between. Germline V gene lookup returns CDR1 SGHRS and CDR2 YFSETQ. CDR3 bases: TGCGCCAGCAGCTGGGGGGCGCGGACAGATACGCAGTATTTT. As protein: CASSWGARTDTQYF.

CDR3 nucleotide sequence: TGTGCCAGCAGTAGCGGGACAGCGGGCACCGGGGAGCTGTTTTTT. It codes for CASSSGTAGTGELFF. The V and J genes are TRBV6-5 and TRBJ2-2, with D possibly being TRBD1 or TRBD2 (7 bases each). CDR3 length: 15 amino acids. Germline loops: CDR1 MNHEY, CDR2 SVGAGI. The V gene lost 5 bases and the J gene lost 4 bases, with 14 bases spanning the gap.

This clone was found a few times. The chain combines TRBV5-1 with TRBJ2-2; D is perhaps TRBD2 (5 bases). V was trimmed by 0 bases and J by 4 bases, leaving 13 bases between them. The V gene's germline CDR1 is SGHRS and CDR2 YFSETQ. The CDR3 contains 16 residues. The CDR3 region has the DNA TGCGCCAGCAGCTTGGGGGCTAGCTGGTCCACCGGGGAGCTGTTTTTT. It is translated as CASSLGASWSTGELFF.

In DNA form, the CDR3 reads TGTGCCAGCAGCCAGAACGATGGGACTAACTATGGCTACACCTTC. Its protein product is CASSQNDGTNYGYTF. The chain couples TRBV28 to TRBJ1-2, with D unclear. The CDR3 is made up of 15 amino acids. Per the germline V gene, CDR1 is MDHEN and CDR2 is SYDVKM. Between the trimmed V and J ends, which lost 6 bases and 0 bases, there was a span of 14 bases.